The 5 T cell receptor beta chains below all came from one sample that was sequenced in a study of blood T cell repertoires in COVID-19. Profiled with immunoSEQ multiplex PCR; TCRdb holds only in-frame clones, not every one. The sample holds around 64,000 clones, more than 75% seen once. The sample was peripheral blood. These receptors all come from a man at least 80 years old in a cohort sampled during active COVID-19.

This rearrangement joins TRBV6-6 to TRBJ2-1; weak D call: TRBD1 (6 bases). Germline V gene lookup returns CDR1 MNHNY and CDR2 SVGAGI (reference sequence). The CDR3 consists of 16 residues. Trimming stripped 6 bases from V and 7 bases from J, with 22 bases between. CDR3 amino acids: CASRTLTGRFGNEQFF. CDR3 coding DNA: TGTGCCAGCAGAACCCTAACAGGGCGGTTTGGGAATGAGCAGTTCTTC.

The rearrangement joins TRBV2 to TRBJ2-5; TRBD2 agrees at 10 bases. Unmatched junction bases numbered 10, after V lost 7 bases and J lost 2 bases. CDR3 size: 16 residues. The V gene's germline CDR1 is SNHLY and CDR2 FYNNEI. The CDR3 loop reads CASTPRTSGPQETQYF. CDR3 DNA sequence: TGTGCCAGCACTCCGAGGACTAGCGGACCTCAAGAGACCCAGTACTTC.

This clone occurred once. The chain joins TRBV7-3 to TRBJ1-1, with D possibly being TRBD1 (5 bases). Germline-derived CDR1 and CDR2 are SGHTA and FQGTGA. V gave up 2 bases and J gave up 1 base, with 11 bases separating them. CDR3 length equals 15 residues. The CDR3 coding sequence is TGTGCCAGCAGCTTATACGGGGGGAGGAACACTGAAGCTTTCTTT. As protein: CASSLYGGRNTEAFF.

In DNA form, the CDR3 reads TGTGCCAGCAGCTCCCAGAGCCGGGGCACTGAAGCTTTCTTT. Protein product: CASSSQSRGTEAFF. The rearrangement joins TRBV7-8 to TRBJ1-1; D uncertain. From germline, CDR1 is SGHVS and CDR2 FQNEAQ. Trimming stripped 4 bases from V and 4 bases from J, with 13 bases between. This CDR3 has 14 amino acids.

This chain's CDR3 is CASTTTGAYNSPLHF. The CDR3 DNA is TGTGCCAGCACCACGACAGGGGCCTATAATTCACCCCTCCACTTT. The rearrangement links TRBV9 to TRBJ1-6; 8 bases are shared with TRBD1. The junction had 4 bases not matched to a gene; V was cut back by 6 bases and J by 2 bases. The length of the CDR3 is 15 residues. Germline V gene data show CDR1 as SGDLS and CDR2 as YYNGEE. Using reference TRBV9 and TRBJ1-6 for the parts outside the CDR3, the full variable domain is DSGVTQTPKHLITATGQRVTLRCSPRSGDLSVYWYQQSLDQGLQFLIQYYNGEERAKGNILERFSAQQFPDLHSELNLSSLELGDSALYFCASTTTGAYNSPLHFGNGTRLTVT.